The T cell receptor beta chain described here comes from a study of blood T cell repertoires in COVID-19. Overall study: PBMCs, B-cell-depleted T cells, or T cells were the source of the cDNA or gDNA that made up the material.

Only in-frame clones appear in the TCRdb table, and some are missing; sequencing was by immunoSEQ multiplex PCR. This table holds 250,000 to 300,000 clones, 70% to 90% found once. Residents of about two dozen US areas, aged about 18 to 95 years, made up the participants. Researchers sorted participants into cohorts using their self-reported clinical history. Germline V gives CDR1 LNHDA, CDR2 SQIVND (reference sequence). V lost 5 bases, J lost 3 bases, and 6 bases stayed unmatched. The CDR3 has 15 amino acids. This sequence originates from a woman between 45 and 60 years old who had recovered from COVID-19. Material: PBMCs or T cells enriched from blood (not recorded which). This rearrangement joins TRBV19 to TRBJ1-2; TRBD1 matches at 10 bases. The CDR3 DNA follows: TGTGCCAGTAGTGGTGCGACAGGGGGCTACTATGGCTACACCTTC. Translation: CASSGATGGYYGYTF.